Listed here is a single TCR beta chain. Its antigen remains unidentified. The sample is drawn from a study of identical twins. V shed 6 bases, J shed 2 bases, and the junction held 7 bases outside the gene matches. The CDR3 sequence is 16 residues long. Germline assignment: CDR1 SGHTA and CDR2 FQGNSA. TCRdb independently ran MiXCR on the 5' RACE reads; one entry per CDR3 protein. Seen here are 1.5 million to 2 million distinct CDR3 sequences, less than 40% observed once, and the top ten hold around 0.25%. Findings and caveats of the study: Zero-insertion analyses could be partly confounded by invariant MAIT and iNKT cells.

The sequencing sample was made of cord blood. The chain carries TRBV7-2 and TRBJ1-5, with TRBD1 matching over 10 bases. The sequence came from a newborn girl in good health. CDR3 amino acids: CASSFTGTGGNQPQHF. CDR3 coding DNA: TGTGCCAGCAGTTTTACCGGGACAGGGGGCAATCAGCCCCAGCATTTT.